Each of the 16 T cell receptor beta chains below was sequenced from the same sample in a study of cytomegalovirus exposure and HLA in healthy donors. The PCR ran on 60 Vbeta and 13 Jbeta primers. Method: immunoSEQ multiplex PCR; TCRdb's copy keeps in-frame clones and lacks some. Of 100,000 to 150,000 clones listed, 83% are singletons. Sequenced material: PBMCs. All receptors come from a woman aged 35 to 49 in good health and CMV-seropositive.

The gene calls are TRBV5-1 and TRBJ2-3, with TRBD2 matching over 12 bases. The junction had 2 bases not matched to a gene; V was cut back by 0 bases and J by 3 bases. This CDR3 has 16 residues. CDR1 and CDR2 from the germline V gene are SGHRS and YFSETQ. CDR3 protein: CASSLGLAGATDTQYF. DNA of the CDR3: TGCGCCAGCAGCTTGGGACTAGCGGGGGCAACAGATACGCAGTATTTT.

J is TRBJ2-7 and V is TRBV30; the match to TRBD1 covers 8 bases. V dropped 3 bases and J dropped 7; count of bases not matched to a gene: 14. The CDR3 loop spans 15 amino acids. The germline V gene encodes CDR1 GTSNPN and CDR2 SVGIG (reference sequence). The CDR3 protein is CAWSPLTGEEREQYF. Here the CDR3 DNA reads TGTGCCTGGAGCCCTCTGACAGGGGAGGAGAGGGAGCAGTACTTC.

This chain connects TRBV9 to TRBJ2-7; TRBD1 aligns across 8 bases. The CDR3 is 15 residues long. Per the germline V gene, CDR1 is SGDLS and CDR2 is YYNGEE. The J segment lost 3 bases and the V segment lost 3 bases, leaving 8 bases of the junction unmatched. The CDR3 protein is CASSGSGDRGYEQYF. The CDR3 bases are TGTGCCAGCAGCGGATCCGGTGACAGGGGCTACGAGCAGTACTTC.

For the CDR3, the DNA is TGTGCCAGCAACACAGGAGAGAACACTGAAGCTTTCTTT. Its protein is CASNTGENTEAFF. The chain employs TRBV9 and TRBJ1-1, with a possible D match to TRBD1 (5 bases). CDR3 length equals 13 residues. V gave up 6 bases and J gave up 1 base, with 10 bases separating them. Germline V gene sequence: CDR1 SGDLS, CDR2 YYNGEE.

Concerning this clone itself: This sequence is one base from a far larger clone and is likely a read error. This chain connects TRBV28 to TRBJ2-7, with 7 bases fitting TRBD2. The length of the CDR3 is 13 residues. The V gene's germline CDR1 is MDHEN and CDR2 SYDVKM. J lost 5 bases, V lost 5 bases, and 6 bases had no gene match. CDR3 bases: TGTGCCAGCAGTGTGGGACTAAACCACGAGCAGTACTTC. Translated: CASSVGLNHEQYF.

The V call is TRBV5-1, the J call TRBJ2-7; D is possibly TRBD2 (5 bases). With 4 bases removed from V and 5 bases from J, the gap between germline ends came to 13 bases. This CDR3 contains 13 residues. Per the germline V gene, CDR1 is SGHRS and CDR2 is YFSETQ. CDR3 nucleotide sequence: TGCGCCAGCAGCCTAGCCCGCTTTAACGAGCAGTACTTC. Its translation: CASSLARFNEQYF.

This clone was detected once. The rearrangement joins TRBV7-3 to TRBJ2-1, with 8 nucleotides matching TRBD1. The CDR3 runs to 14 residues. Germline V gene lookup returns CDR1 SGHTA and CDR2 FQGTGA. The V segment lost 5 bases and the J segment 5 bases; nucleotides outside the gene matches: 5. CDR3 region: CASSDLDRDNEQFF. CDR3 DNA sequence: TGTGCCAGCAGCGACCTGGACAGGGACAATGAGCAGTTCTTC. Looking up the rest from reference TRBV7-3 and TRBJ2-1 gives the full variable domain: GAGVSQTPSNKVTEKGKYVELRCDPISGHTALYWYRQSLGQGPEFLIYFQGTGAADDSGLPNDRFFAVRPEGSVSTLKIQRTERGDSAVYLCASSDLDRDNEQFFGPGTRLTVL.

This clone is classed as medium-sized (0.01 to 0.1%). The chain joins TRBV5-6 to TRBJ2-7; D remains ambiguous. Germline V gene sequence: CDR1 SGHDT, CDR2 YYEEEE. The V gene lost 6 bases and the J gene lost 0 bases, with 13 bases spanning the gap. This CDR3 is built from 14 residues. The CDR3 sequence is CASTILVGSYEQYF. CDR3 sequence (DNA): TGTGCCAGCACCATCTTAGTTGGCTCCTACGAGCAGTACTTC.

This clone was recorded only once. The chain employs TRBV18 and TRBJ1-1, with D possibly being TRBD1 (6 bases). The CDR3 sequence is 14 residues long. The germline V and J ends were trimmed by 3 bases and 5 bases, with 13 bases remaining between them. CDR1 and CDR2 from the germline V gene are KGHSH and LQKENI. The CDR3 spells CASSPRSGQTEAFF. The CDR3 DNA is TGTGCCAGCTCACCTAGAAGCGGACAGACTGAAGCTTTCTTT.

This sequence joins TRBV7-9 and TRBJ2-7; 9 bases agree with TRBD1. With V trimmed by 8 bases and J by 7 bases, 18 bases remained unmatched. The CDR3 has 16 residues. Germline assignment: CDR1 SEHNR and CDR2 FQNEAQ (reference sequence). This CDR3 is CASGPGQGPRRREQYF. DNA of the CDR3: TGTGCCAGCGGCCCAGGACAGGGGCCTAGACGGAGGGAGCAGTACTTC.

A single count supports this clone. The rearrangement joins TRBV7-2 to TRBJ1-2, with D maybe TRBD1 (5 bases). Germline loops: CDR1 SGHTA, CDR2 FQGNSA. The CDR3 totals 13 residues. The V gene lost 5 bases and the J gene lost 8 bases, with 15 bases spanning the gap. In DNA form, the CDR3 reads TGTGCCAGCAGCCTAGAGGGAGGGGACGGCTACACCTTC. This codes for CASSLEGGDGYTF.

The CDR3 sequence: CASSDSSGRGEDTQYF. CDR3 coding DNA: TGTGCCAGCAGTGACTCTAGCGGGAGGGGCGAGGATACGCAGTATTTT. The J gene is TRBJ2-3, the V gene TRBV6-4; 11 bases map to TRBD2. The length of the CDR3 is 16 residues. CDR1 is MRHNA, CDR2 SNTAGT, per germline. V lost 0 bases and J lost 6; bases outside the gene matches: 5.

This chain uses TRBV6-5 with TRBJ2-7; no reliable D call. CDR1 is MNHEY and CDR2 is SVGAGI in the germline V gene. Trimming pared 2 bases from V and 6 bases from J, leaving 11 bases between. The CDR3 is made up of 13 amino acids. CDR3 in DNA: TGTGCCAGCAGTTACGGCTCTGGAGTCGAGCAGTACTTC. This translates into CASSYGSGVEQYF.

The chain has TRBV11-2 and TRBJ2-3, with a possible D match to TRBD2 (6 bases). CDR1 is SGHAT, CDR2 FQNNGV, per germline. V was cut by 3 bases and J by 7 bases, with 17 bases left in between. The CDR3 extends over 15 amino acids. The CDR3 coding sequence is TGTGCCAGCAGCTTGAGGAGGGAGTCGTATCATACGCAGTATTTT. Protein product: CASSLRRESYHTQYF.

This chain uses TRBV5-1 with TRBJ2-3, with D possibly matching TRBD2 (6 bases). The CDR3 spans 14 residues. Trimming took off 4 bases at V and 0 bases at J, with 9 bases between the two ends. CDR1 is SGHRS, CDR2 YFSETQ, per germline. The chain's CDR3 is CASSPGDSTDTQYF. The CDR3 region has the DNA TGCGCCAGCAGCCCGGGAGATAGCACAGATACGCAGTATTTT. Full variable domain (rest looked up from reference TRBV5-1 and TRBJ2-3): KAGVTQTPRYLIKTRGQQVTLSCSPISGHRSVSWYQQTPGQGLQFLFEYFSETQRNKGNFPGRFSGRQFSNSRSEMNVSTLELGDSALYLCASSPGDSTDTQYFGPGTRLTVL.

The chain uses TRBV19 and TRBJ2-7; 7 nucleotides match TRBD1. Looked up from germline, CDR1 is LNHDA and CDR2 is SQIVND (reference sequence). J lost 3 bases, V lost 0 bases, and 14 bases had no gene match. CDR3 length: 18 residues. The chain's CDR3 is CASSIEGDSRGGSYEQYF. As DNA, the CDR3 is TGTGCCAGTAGTATAGAAGGGGACAGTCGAGGGGGAAGCTACGAGCAGTACTTC.